This T cell receptor beta chain was captured in a study of early T cells in non-severe SARS-CoV-2 infection. Study-level points and caveats: Matches to VDJdb favored anti-spike CD8 responses and missed private and CD4 specificities.

Attachment of unique molecular identifiers to individual cDNA molecules was performed. TCRdb recomputed calls from the 5' RACE reads with MiXCR, one row per CDR3 protein. The sample carries tens of thousands of distinct CDR3 sequences, approximately 5.6% recorded once. Worth noting for this clonotype: Its matching antigen is unknown.

Deletions cut 3 bases from V and 3 bases from J, with 9 bases between. The CDR3 loop spans 13 amino acids. Germline CDR1 reads SGHTA; CDR2 reads FQGNSA. Sequencing was done on a sample of whole blood. The receptor was derived from an adult who was a healthcare worker with PCR-confirmed SARS-CoV-2 infection or an uninfected control (not recorded which). The chain recombines TRBV7-2 with TRBJ2-7; no firm D call. This CDR3 is CASSFSLDYEQYF. CDR3 DNA: TGTGCCAGCAGCTTTAGCCTTGACTACGAGCAGTACTTC.